Presented here are 27 T cell receptor beta chains from one specimen sequenced in a study of cytomegalovirus exposure and HLA in healthy donors. PCR involved 60 Vbeta and 13 Jbeta primers. Clones were read by immunoSEQ multiplex PCR, and TCRdb kept only the in-frame ones, dropping some. Of around 210,000 clones detected, 70% to 90% appear once; the ten largest clones hold 0.2% to 0.3%. Sequencing was performed on PBMCs. These receptors originate from a girl aged 2 to 9 in good health and CMV-seronegative.

The J gene is TRBJ2-1, the V gene TRBV4-1, with 10 bases that match TRBD2. CDR3 length equals 15 residues. Germline-derived CDR1 and CDR2 are MGHRA and YSYEKL. Germline trimming cut 4 bases from V and 8 bases from J; bases unmatched to any gene: 8. Written as DNA, the CDR3 is TGCGCCAGCAGCCCCCGGACTAGCGGCCGCCATGAGCAGTTCTTC. Protein product: CASSPRTSGRHEQFF.

The genes are TRBV30 and TRBJ2-3, with 11 bases that match TRBD2. CDR3 length: 17 amino acids. Germline V gene lookup returns CDR1 GTSNPN and CDR2 SVGIG (reference sequence). Trimming took 1 base from V and 5 from J; bases not matched to a gene: 11. The CDR3 reads CAWSEGLAGGQGDTQYF. In nucleotides, the CDR3 is TGTGCCTGGAGTGAGGGTCTAGCGGGGGGTCAGGGAGATACGCAGTATTTT.

The chain combines TRBV9 with TRBJ1-1; the D is unclear. Germline V gene data show CDR1 as SGDLS and CDR2 as YYNGEE. This CDR3 is built from 11 residues. Between the trimmed V and J ends, which lost 3 bases and 10 bases, there was a span of 10 bases. DNA of the CDR3: TGTGCCAGCAGCGCACTCGTTGGAGCTTTCTTT. As protein: CASSALVGAFF.

The V call is TRBV2, the J call TRBJ2-7; perhaps TRBD1 as D (5 bases). V was shortened by 4 bases and J by 0 bases, with 10 bases between the two germline ends. Germline V CDR1 and CDR2: SNHLY, FYNNEI. CDR3 length: 14 residues. Written as DNA, the CDR3 is TGTGCCAGCAGTGTGTCGGACATCTCCTACGAGCAGTACTTC. Translation: CASSVSDISYEQYF.

A remark on this clone: Other DNA sequences in this specimen translate into the identical CDR3. The rearrangement joins TRBV15 to TRBJ1-1, with no clear D. Germline V gives CDR1 LNHNV, CDR2 YYDKDF (reference sequence). Trimming left V 3 bases short and J 2 bases short, with 16 bases between. The CDR3 length is 16 residues. CDR3 region: CATSRAFLAGNTEAFF. The CDR3 DNA reads TGTGCCACCAGCAGGGCTTTTCTGGCAGGCAACACTGAAGCTTTCTTT.

The rearrangement joins TRBV4-1 to TRBJ1-4; 9 bases match TRBD1. The CDR3 consists of 17 residues. Germline-derived CDR1 and CDR2 are MGHRA and YSYEKL. V was pared by 1 base and J by 2 bases, with 5 bases of the junction left unmatched. CDR3 sequence: CASSQVGDRVTNEKLFF. The CDR3 DNA follows: TGCGCCAGCAGCCAAGTTGGGGACAGGGTTACTAATGAAAAACTGTTTTTT.

The V call is TRBV10-3, the J call TRBJ1-4, with TRBD1 matching 7 bases. Germline V gene data show CDR1 as ENHRY and CDR2 as SYGVKD. The CDR3 sequence is 14 residues long. V lost 11 bases and J lost 0; bases outside the gene matches: 6. The CDR3 spells CASWTGATNEKLFF. CDR3 sequence (DNA): TGTGCCTCCTGGACAGGAGCAACTAATGAAAAACTGTTTTTT.

V gene TRBV15 combines with J gene TRBJ2-5; 7 bases map to TRBD2. Germline assignment: CDR1 LNHNV and CDR2 YYDKDF (reference sequence). V shed 6 bases, J shed 4 bases, and the junction held 8 bases outside the gene matches. The CDR3 length is 14 residues. The CDR3 loop is CATSAPGEGETQYF. The CDR3 DNA is TGTGCCACCAGTGCTCCCGGGGAGGGAGAGACCCAGTACTTC.

V usage is TRBV11-2 and J usage is TRBJ1-2, with 8 bases lining up with TRBD1. The CDR3 has 14 amino acids. Germline CDR1 is SGHAT and CDR2 is FQNNGV. Unmatched junction bases numbered 6, after V lost 5 bases and J lost 4 bases. CDR3 loop: CASSDPGQAYGYTF. The CDR3 coding sequence is TGTGCCAGCAGCGACCCGGGACAGGCCTATGGCTACACCTTC.

This sequence joins TRBV11-2 and TRBJ2-7; 7 nucleotides align to TRBD1. There are 15 residues in the CDR3. Per the germline V gene, CDR1 is SGHAT and CDR2 is FQNNGV. With 5 bases clipped from V and 2 bases from J, the junction kept 9 bases outside the gene matches. The CDR3 loop is CASSPGTVLAYEQYF. The CDR3 nucleotides are TGTGCCAGCAGCCCTGGGACAGTCCTCGCCTACGAGCAGTACTTC. Looking up the rest from reference TRBV11-2 and TRBJ2-7 gives the full variable domain: EAGVAQSPRYKIIEKRQSVAFWCNPISGHATLYWYQQILGQGPKLLIQFQNNGVVDDSQLPKDRFSAERLKGVDSTLKIQPAKLEDSAVYLCASSPGTVLAYEQYFGPGTRLTVT.

V gene TRBV2 combines with J gene TRBJ2-6, with unresolved D. The germline V and J ends were trimmed by 8 bases and 0 bases, with 8 bases remaining between them. The CDR3 runs to 14 residues. Looked up from germline, CDR1 is SNHLY and CDR2 is FYNNEI. CDR3 sequence reads: CASRSLSGANVLTF. The CDR3 DNA reads as TGTGCCAGCCGGAGTCTCTCTGGGGCCAACGTCCTGACTTTC.

The chain recombines TRBV9 with TRBJ2-3; D perhaps matches TRBD1 (5 bases). V lost 0 bases to trimming and J lost 4 bases, with 15 bases between them. Germline loops: CDR1 SGDLS, CDR2 YYNGEE. This CDR3 has 16 amino acids. CDR3: CASSVEAGNRADTQYF. The CDR3 DNA is TGTGCCAGCAGCGTAGAGGCAGGGAACCGCGCAGATACGCAGTATTTT.

This chain's CDR3 is CASSESLVTQYF. CDR3 DNA sequence: TGTGCCAGCAGTGAAAGTCTAGTTACGCAGTATTTT. The rearrangement links TRBV2 to TRBJ2-3; no definite D call. Trimming removed 2 bases from V and 8 bases from J, with 8 bases in between. Per germline, CDR1 SNHLY and CDR2 FYNNEI. The CDR3 spans 12 residues.

This clone showed up just once. Here the CDR3 DNA reads TGCGCCAGCAGCCTCTCACGGCAGGAAGAGACCCAGTACTTC. Its translation is CASSLSRQEETQYF. The chain couples TRBV4-1 to TRBJ2-5; D is unresolved. The CDR3 consists of 14 residues. Germline loops: CDR1 MGHRA, CDR2 YSYEKL. V lost 4 bases and J lost 3, with 12 bases in between.

The V and J genes are TRBV6-5 and TRBJ2-7, with TRBD2 as a possible D gene (6 bases). Between the trimmed V and J ends, which lost 2 bases and 5 bases, there was a span of 16 bases. CDR1 is MNHEY, CDR2 SVGAGI, per germline. The CDR3 contains 15 residues. CDR3 region: CASSYSEAEGNEQYF. The CDR3 DNA sequence: TGTGCCAGCAGTTACAGCGAGGCGGAGGGGAACGAGCAGTACTTC.

This chain uses TRBV11-2 with TRBJ2-7, with unresolved D. The CDR3 contains 14 residues. Looked up from germline, CDR1 is SGHAT and CDR2 is FQNNGV. The V end was cut by 1 base, the J end by 0 bases, with 7 bases between. The CDR3 sequence: CASSLAVSSYEQYF. Written as DNA, the CDR3 is TGTGCCAGCAGCTTAGCGGTTAGCTCCTACGAGCAGTACTTC. The variable domain in full, completed from reference TRBV11-2 and TRBJ2-7, reads EAGVAQSPRYKIIEKRQSVAFWCNPISGHATLYWYQQILGQGPKLLIQFQNNGVVDDSQLPKDRFSAERLKGVDSTLKIQPAKLEDSAVYLCASSLAVSSYEQYFGPGTRLTVT.

This clone was seen a single time. The V gene is TRBV7-9, the J gene TRBJ1-2; possibly TRBD1 for D (5 bases). The germline gives CDR1 SEHNR, CDR2 FQNEAQ (reference sequence). Trimming removed 2 bases at V and 2 bases at J, with 12 bases between. This CDR3 has 15 amino acids. The DNA for the CDR3 is TGTGCCAGCAGCTTATCACCAGGGCGGAACTATGGCTACACCTTC. Protein sequence: CASSLSPGRNYGYTF.

This clone was counted only a few times. The rearrangement uses TRBV11-2 and TRBJ2-5; no definite D call. The V gene lost 5 bases and the J gene lost 1 base, with 2 bases spanning the gap. The CDR3 consists of 11 residues. Germline assignment: CDR1 SGHAT and CDR2 FQNNGV. The CDR3 DNA reads as TGTGCCAGCAGCCTCCAAGAGACCCAGTACTTC. Translated, it gives CASSLQETQYF.

The chain employs TRBV2 and TRBJ2-7; D is undetermined. The CDR3 loop spans 13 amino acids. The V gene lost 10 bases and the J gene lost 3 bases, with 16 bases spanning the gap. Germline values: CDR1 SNHLY, CDR2 FYNNEI. The CDR3 spells CATHRGSYYEQYF. DNA of the CDR3: TGTGCCACCCACCGAGGCAGTTACTACGAGCAGTACTTC.

J is TRBJ1-2 and V is TRBV5-1; TRBD1 aligns across 11 bases. J was trimmed by 6 bases and V by 0 bases; bases with no gene match: 1. The CDR3 is 14 amino acids. In germline, CDR1 is SGHRS, CDR2 YFSETQ. The CDR3 protein is CASSLGGQGDGYTF. CDR3 in DNA: TGCGCCAGCAGCTTGGGGGGACAGGGGGATGGCTACACCTTC.

The chain recombines TRBV2 with TRBJ1-2; unclear D gene. Germline V gives CDR1 SNHLY, CDR2 FYNNEI. This CDR3 comprises 10 residues. V dropped 10 bases and J dropped 11 bases, with 14 bases sitting between them. CDR3 in amino acids: CATPTGGYTF. CDR3 bases: TGTGCCACCCCTACGGGAGGATACACCTTC.

This chain uses TRBV9 with TRBJ2-2; 7 bases are shared with TRBD2. V dropped 4 bases and J dropped 6; count of bases not matched to a gene: 6. Germline V gene lookup returns CDR1 SGDLS and CDR2 YYNGEE. This CDR3 region has 14 residues. The CDR3 is CASSPRTSPGELFF. The CDR3 DNA is TGTGCCAGCAGCCCGCGGACTAGTCCCGGGGAGCTGTTTTTT.

The chain is built from TRBV5-1 and TRBJ2-7, with 12 bases aligning to TRBD2. V shed 4 bases, J shed 0 bases, and the junction held 5 bases outside the gene matches. In germline, CDR1 is SGHRS, CDR2 YFSETQ. This CDR3 is built from 16 residues. The CDR3 DNA follows: TGCGCCAGCAGCCTGATGACTAGCGGGAGCTCCTACGAGCAGTACTTC. This codes for CASSLMTSGSSYEQYF.

Only one count was recorded for this clone. The chain links TRBV5-1 to TRBJ1-4; D unresolved. CDR1 SGHRS and CDR2 YFSETQ come from the germline V gene. The length of the CDR3 is 14 residues. V was pared by 2 bases and J by 5 bases, with 10 bases between. The CDR3 DNA reads as TGCGCCAGCAGCTTAAGTTCAGCGAATGAAAAACTGTTTTTT. It yields the protein CASSLSSANEKLFF.

The gene calls are TRBV6-5 and TRBJ1-1, with TRBD1 as a possible D gene (6 bases). The CDR3 consists of 11 residues. Germline V lookup: CDR1 MNHEY, CDR2 SVGAGI. Deletions cut 5 bases from V and 8 bases from J, with 9 bases between. The CDR3: CASSHRAEAFF. For the CDR3, the DNA is TGTGCCAGCAGTCACAGGGCCGAAGCTTTCTTT.

V and J are TRBV5-4 and TRBJ1-2, with D tentatively TRBD1 (6 bases). Germline values: CDR1 SGHNT, CDR2 YYREEE (reference sequence). The CDR3 has 12 residues. Trimming removed 4 bases at V and 8 bases at J, with 12 bases between. The CDR3 coding sequence is TGTGCCAGCAGCCGTGGGGGGGGCGGCTACACCTTC. It translates to CASSRGGGGYTF. The full variable domain, with the rest looked up from reference TRBV5-4 and TRBJ1-2, is ETGVTQSPTHLIKTRGQQVTLRCSSQSGHNTVSWYQQALGQGPQFIFQYYREEENGRGNFPPRFSGLQFPNYSSELNVNALELDDSALYLCASSRGGGGYTFGSGTRLTVV.

The J gene is TRBJ2-2, the V gene TRBV30; 7 bases match TRBD1. Per germline, CDR1 GTSNPN and CDR2 SVGIG (reference sequence). The V segment lost 2 bases and the J segment 2 bases; nucleotides outside the gene matches: 5. CDR3 length: 15 residues. The CDR3 nucleotides are TGTGCCTGGAGTTTGACAGGGCCCAACACCGGGGAGCTGTTTTTT. It translates to CAWSLTGPNTGELFF. Based on the CDR3 plus reference TRBV30 and TRBJ2-2, the full variable domain is SQTIHQWPATLVQPVGSPLSLECTVEGTSNPNLYWYRQAAGRGLQLLFYSVGIGQISSEVPQNLSASRPQDRQFILSSKKLLLSDSGFYLCAWSLTGPNTGELFFGEGSRLTVL.